This entry is about one TCR beta chain. The antigen remains undetermined. It was the roughly 110-subject validation cohort, separate from the roughly 700-subject first cohort, to which the donors belonged. Germline V gives CDR1 LNHDA, CDR2 SQIVND (reference sequence). The CDR3 contains 12 residues. Trimming cost V 7 bases and J 7 bases, with 13 bases left between them. TCRdb's table, derived via immunoSEQ multiplex PCR, lists solely in-frame clones and lacks some. The sample shows about 220,000 clones, almost 90% of them seen only once. This sample is part of a study of cytomegalovirus exposure and HLA in healthy donors. Study-wide findings and caveats: A few CMV-associated chains were confirmed in vitro to be specific for CMV antigens.

The sequenced sample consisted of PBMCs. V usage is TRBV19 and J usage is TRBJ1-2; a possible D gene is TRBD1 (5 bases). The sequence derives from a woman aged 18-30 years in good health and CMV-seronegative. The CDR3 nucleotides are TGTGCCAGTACCCCCCAGGGTGGTGGCTACACCTTC. Translation: CASTPQGGGYTF.